These 5 T cell receptor beta chains were all obtained from the same sample, sequenced in a study of shared clonotypes between healthy human individuals. Repertoires were generated with immunoSEQ multiplex PCR, while TCRdb's copy carries only in-frame clones and drops some. The sample comprises about 2 million clones, about 95% of which are singletons, and 0.9% to 1.5% rests with the top ten. Positive CCR7 selection of CD45RO-negative cells yielded the naive CD8 cells, and terminally differentiated effector memory CD45RA+ cells were excluded. Specimen: naive CD8+ T cells sorted from blood. Receptors originate from a man aged 18 to 29 in good health.

The V gene is TRBV4-1, the J gene TRBJ2-5; 7 bases are shared with TRBD1. Germline loops: CDR1 MGHRA, CDR2 YSYEKL. This CDR3 spans 14 amino acids. Trimming at V came to 1 base and at J to 5 bases, leaving 4 bases not matched to a gene. This CDR3 reads CASSQGDSWETQYF. DNA for the CDR3: TGCGCCAGCAGCCAAGGGGACAGCTGGGAGACCCAGTACTTC.

This chain connects TRBV4-1 to TRBJ2-7, with TRBD2 identical over 10 bases. V gave up 5 bases and J gave up 3 bases; unmatched junction bases: 13. The CDR3 spans 17 residues. From germline, CDR1 is MGHRA and CDR2 YSYEKL. The CDR3 nucleotides are TGCGCCAGCAGCTCAAAATCTCTAGCGGGGGCCAACTACGAGCAGTACTTC. This gives the protein CASSSKSLAGANYEQYF.

This chain links TRBV7-9 with TRBJ1-1, with D perhaps matching TRBD1 (5 bases). Germline loops: CDR1 SEHNR, CDR2 FQNEAQ (reference sequence). Trimming removed 8 bases from V and 1 base from J, with 8 bases in between. The CDR3 sequence is 12 residues long. The CDR3 reads CASDRGNTEAFF. The CDR3 DNA follows: TGTGCCAGCGATAGGGGGAACACTGAAGCTTTCTTT.

This chain joins TRBV9 and TRBJ2-7; D may be TRBD1 or TRBD2 (6 bases each). Germline V gene sequence: CDR1 SGDLS, CDR2 YYNGEE. The length of the CDR3 is 13 residues. The V gene lost 4 bases and the J gene lost 3 bases, with 11 bases spanning the gap. CDR3 nucleotides: TGTGCCAGCAGCTTAAGGGGGGACTACGAGCAGTACTTC. It codes for CASSLRGDYEQYF.

The chain links TRBV6-1 to TRBJ1-2; a weak D match, TRBD1 (5 bases). The germline V gene encodes CDR1 MNHNS and CDR2 SASEGT. The CDR3 spans 16 residues. The V and J ends lost 3 bases and 8 bases respectively, with 22 bases between them. The DNA of the CDR3 is TGTGCCAGCAGTGAGACACCACTAACAGGCGGCTCCGGCTACACCTTC. Protein: CASSETPLTGGSGYTF.